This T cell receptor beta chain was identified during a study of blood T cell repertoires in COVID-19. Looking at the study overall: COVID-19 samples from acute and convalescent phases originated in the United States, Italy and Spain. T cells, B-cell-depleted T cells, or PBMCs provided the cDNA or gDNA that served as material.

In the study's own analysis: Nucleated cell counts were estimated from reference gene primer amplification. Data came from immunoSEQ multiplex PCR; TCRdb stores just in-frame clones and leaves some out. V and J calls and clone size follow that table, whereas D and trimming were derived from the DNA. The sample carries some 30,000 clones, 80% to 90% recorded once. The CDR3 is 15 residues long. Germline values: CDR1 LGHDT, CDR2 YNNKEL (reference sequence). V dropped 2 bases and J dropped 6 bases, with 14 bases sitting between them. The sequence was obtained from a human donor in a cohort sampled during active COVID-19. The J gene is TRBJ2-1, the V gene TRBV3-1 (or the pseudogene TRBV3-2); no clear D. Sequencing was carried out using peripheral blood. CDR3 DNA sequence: TGTGCCAGCAGCCAATCCGAGACCCGAGGCAATGAGCAGTTCTTC. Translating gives CASSQSETRGNEQFF.